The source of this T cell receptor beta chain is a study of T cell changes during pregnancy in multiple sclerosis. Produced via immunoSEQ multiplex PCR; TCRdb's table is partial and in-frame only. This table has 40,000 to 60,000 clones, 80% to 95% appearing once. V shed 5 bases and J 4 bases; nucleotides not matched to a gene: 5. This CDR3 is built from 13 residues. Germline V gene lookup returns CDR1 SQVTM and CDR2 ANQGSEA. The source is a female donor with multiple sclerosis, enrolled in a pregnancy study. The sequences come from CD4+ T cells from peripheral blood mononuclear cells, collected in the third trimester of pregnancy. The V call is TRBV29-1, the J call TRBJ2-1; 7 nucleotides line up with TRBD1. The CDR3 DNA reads TGCAGCGTTTACAGGGGAAATTACAATGAGCAGTTCTTC. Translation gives CSVYRGNYNEQFF.